Shown below are 15 T cell receptor beta chains from a single sample sequenced in a study of tumor-infiltrating lymphocytes in localized non-small cell lung cancer. Some clones are missing from TCRdb's copy, which holds only in-frame ones; the method was immunoSEQ multiplex PCR. This table has about 16,000 clones, roughly 69% appearing once. Sequencing was carried out using lung tumor tissue. The receptor source for this set is a human donor with non-small cell lung cancer.

The chain is built from TRBV6-6 and TRBJ1-1; maybe TRBD1 (6 bases). The germline gives CDR1 MNHNY, CDR2 SVGAGI (reference sequence). The CDR3 sequence is 13 residues long. V was pared by 11 bases and J by 5 bases, with 18 bases between. CDR3 amino acids: CAGRKGESTEAFF. The CDR3, as DNA: TGTGCCGGTCGAAAGGGGGAAAGTACTGAAGCTTTCTTT.

The chain is built from TRBV5-1 and TRBJ1-2; D is uncertain. CDR1 and CDR2 (germline): SGHRS, YFSETQ. Trimming cost V 4 bases and J 4 bases, with 14 bases left between them. This CDR3 spans 14 amino acids. The CDR3 DNA reads TGCGCCAGCAGCAAACTATCCAGGTCCTATGGCTACACCTTC. It encodes CASSKLSRSYGYTF.

The V and J genes are TRBV5-6 and TRBJ2-1, with TRBD2 matching over 9 bases. This CDR3 has 18 residues. V lost 3 bases and J lost 10; bases outside the gene matches: 20. CDR1 and CDR2 (germline): SGHDT, YYEEEE. CDR3: CASSSSWKVAGGPPEQFF. CDR3 coding DNA: TGTGCCAGCAGCTCCTCTTGGAAGGTTGCGGGAGGGCCCCCCGAGCAGTTCTTC.

The J gene is TRBJ2-7, the V gene TRBV11-2, with D perhaps TRBD1 (5 bases). CDR3 length equals 13 residues. V was pared by 0 bases and J by 6 bases, with 9 bases between. Germline V gene sequence: CDR1 SGHAT, CDR2 FQNNGV. CDR3 sequence: CASSLDRVGEQYF. The DNA of the CDR3 is TGTGCCAGCAGCTTAGACAGGGTGGGCGAGCAGTACTTC. Complete variable domain (other parts from reference TRBV11-2 and TRBJ2-7): EAGVAQSPRYKIIEKRQSVAFWCNPISGHATLYWYQQILGQGPKLLIQFQNNGVVDDSQLPKDRFSAERLKGVDSTLKIQPAKLEDSAVYLCASSLDRVGEQYFGPGTRLTVT.

The chain employs TRBV4-1 and TRBJ1-4; D possibly corresponds to TRBD1 (6 bases). V was cut by 4 bases and J by 1 base, with 10 bases left in between. CDR3 size: 15 residues. Per the germline V gene, CDR1 is MGHRA and CDR2 is YSYEKL. The CDR3 sequence is CASSPGTQTNEKLFF. Written as DNA, the CDR3 is TGCGCCAGCAGCCCCGGGACACAAACTAATGAAAAACTGTTTTTT.

The chain is built from TRBV7-2 and TRBJ2-2; no clear D gene. The V gene's germline CDR1 is SGHTA and CDR2 FQGNSA. V dropped 5 bases and J dropped 6 bases, with 16 bases sitting between them. The CDR3 runs 15 residues. This CDR3 reads CASSPLGLRSGELFF. CDR3 nucleotides: TGTGCCAGCAGCCCCCTGGGCCTGCGGTCCGGGGAGCTGTTTTTT.

This clone was detected a few times. The chain is built from TRBV29-1 and TRBJ2-2, with unresolved D. Germline CDR1 is SQVTM and CDR2 is ANQGSEA. The CDR3 has 14 amino acids. Between the trimmed V and J ends, which lost 0 bases and 2 bases, there was a span of 7 bases. The CDR3 spells CSVEDTANTGELFF. The CDR3 coding sequence is TGCAGCGTTGAAGATACGGCCAACACCGGGGAGCTGTTTTTT.

This clone turned up a few times. The chain couples TRBV4-1 to TRBJ1-2, with TRBD1 identical over 7 bases. The germline V gene has CDR1 MGHRA and CDR2 YSYEKL. Trimming took 2 bases from V and 0 from J; bases not matched to a gene: 6. CDR3 length equals 16 residues. The DNA of the CDR3 is TGCGCCAGCAGCCAAAATCCGGGACAGCCTAACTATGGCTACACCTTC. Amino acid sequence: CASSQNPGQPNYGYTF.

The chain uses TRBV7-6 and TRBJ2-3; 9 positions match TRBD2. Trimming cost V 1 base and J 4 bases; bases outside gene matches: 9. CDR1 and CDR2 from the germline V gene are SGHVS and FNYEAQ. The CDR3 totals 17 residues. CDR3 residues: CASSLVTRGGLPDTQYF. In nucleotides, the CDR3 is TGTGCCAGCAGCTTAGTGACGCGGGGGGGCCTTCCAGATACGCAGTATTTT.

J is TRBJ1-6 and V is TRBV14; D is perhaps TRBD1 (6 bases). The V gene's germline CDR1 is SGHDN and CDR2 FVKESK. V was cut by 1 base and J by 8 bases, with 15 bases left in between. This CDR3 is built from 16 residues. CDR3 coding DNA: TGTGCCAGCAGCCAAGTTCGAGGGGGGGGTGATTCACCCCTCCACTTT. It encodes CASSQVRGGGDSPLHF.

This clone was detected only once. The chain joins TRBV19 to TRBJ1-1, with D possibly being TRBD1 (5 bases). This CDR3 has 13 amino acids. CDR1 and CDR2 (germline): LNHDA, SQIVND (reference sequence). V dropped 8 bases and J dropped 0 bases, with 10 bases sitting between them. CDR3 in DNA: TGTGCCAGTTGGGACCTGTTGAACACTGAAGCTTTCTTT. Encoded protein: CASWDLLNTEAFF.

This chain joins TRBV29-1 and TRBJ2-3; 11 bases match TRBD2. With 8 bases clipped from V and 0 bases from J, the junction kept 7 bases outside the gene matches. The CDR3 contains 15 residues. Germline V gene lookup returns CDR1 SQVTM and CDR2 ANQGSEA. The CDR3 loop is CSSPGLADSTDTQYF. In DNA form, the CDR3 reads TGCAGCTCACCGGGACTAGCGGACAGCACAGATACGCAGTATTTT.

The chain is built from TRBV7-9 and TRBJ2-7; D is uncertain. Germline values: CDR1 SEHNR, CDR2 FQNEAQ (reference sequence). The CDR3 extends over 13 amino acids. The V end lost 2 bases, the J end lost 4 bases, and 9 bases lay between the germline ends. CDR3: CASSLSLGYEQYF. DNA of the CDR3: TGTGCCAGCAGCTTAAGCCTCGGATACGAGCAGTACTTC.

CDR3 in amino acids: CASSAAGQWETGNTIYF. The DNA of the CDR3 is TGTGCCAGCAGTGCTGCGGGACAGTGGGAAACTGGAAACACCATATATTTT. The rearrangement links TRBV27 to TRBJ1-3; 7 bases line up with TRBD1. Per the germline V gene, CDR1 is MNHEY and CDR2 is SMNVEV (reference sequence). V dropped 5 bases and J dropped 2; count of bases not matched to a gene: 12. The CDR3 is made up of 17 amino acids.

J is TRBJ2-7 and V is TRBV5-4, with TRBD2 as a possible D gene (6 bases). V was trimmed by 0 bases and J by 0 bases, leaving 13 bases between them. Germline lookup yields CDR1 SGHNT and CDR2 YYREEE (reference sequence). The CDR3 runs to 16 residues. The DNA of the CDR3 is TGTGCCAGCAGCTTGGCCGGGGGACCGAGCTCCTACGAGCAGTACTTC. Translated: CASSLAGGPSSYEQYF.